Sequencing of this TCR beta chain was carried out in a study of shared clonotypes between healthy human individuals. The CDR3 loop spans 15 amino acids. The V gene end was trimmed by 1 base and the J gene end by 7 bases; junction bases not matched to a gene: 7. Germline V gene lookup returns CDR1 MDHEN and CDR2 SYDVKM. A single count supports this clone. Original handling: From ImmunoSEQ came sequences covering only the junction and carrying no quality scores, so filtering differed. Profiled with immunoSEQ multiplex PCR; TCRdb holds only in-frame clones, not every one. Clone size and the V and J calls come from that table; the DNA yielded D and trimming. The table includes about 470,000 clones, roughly three quarters detected once.

The TCR sequence derives from a woman aged 40 to 49 in good health. Some clones in this sample may be carry-over from other donors' samples. The gene calls are TRBV28 and TRBJ1-2; 9 bases are a match to TRBD1. Specimen: PBMCs. The CDR3, as DNA: TGTGCCAGCAGTTTATCTTGGACAGGGGACTTTGGCTACACCTTC. Residues: CASSLSWTGDFGYTF.